This TCR beta chain was identified in a study of tumor-infiltrating lymphocytes in oesophageal squamous cell carcinoma. TCRdb re-analysed the PCR reads in MiXCR, keeping a single row per CDR3 protein. The sample contains about 10,000 distinct CDR3 sequences, 60% to 70% of which appear only once. J lost 3 bases, V lost 3 bases, and 14 bases had no gene match. The CDR3 loop spans 18 amino acids. Germline V gene sequence: CDR1 KGHSH, CDR2 LQKENI. This clonotype was seen a few times. This clonotype was obtained from a female donor with esophageal squamous cell carcinoma. V is TRBV18 and J is TRBJ2-3; TRBD1 matches 8 bases. Sequencing was done on a sample of esophageal tumor tissue. CDR3 in amino acids: CASSPPLGQGARTDTQYF. The CDR3 region has the DNA TGTGCCAGCTCACCCCCGCTCGGGCAGGGGGCTAGAACAGATACGCAGTATTTT.